This TCR beta chain derives from a study of blood T cell repertoires in COVID-19 (dated by TCRdb to the early 2020s). At the level of the whole study: Samples from collaborators originated in the United States, Italy and Spain and spanned both the acute and convalescent phases of COVID-19. The prospective study material was composed of cDNA or gDNA derived from T cells, B-cell-depleted T cells, or PBMCs. The dataset comprised deeply sampled blood TCRbeta repertoires from subjects exposed to, actively infected with, or recovered from COVID-19. The repertoires were released in a freely available public database meant as a resource for research on the immune response to SARS-CoV-2. Samples were obtained from the ongoing ImmuneRACE study (first 160 participants) and from about 1,300 subjects provided by 6 global collaborators. A de-identified subject ID, COVID-19 status, age in years and sex were almost always included in the sample metadata. HLA class I and class II types, where available, came from metadata supplied by the sample provider rather than from assay-based typing.

TCRbeta CDR3 regions were amplified from genomic DNA using the immunoSEQ Assay, a bias-controlled multiplex PCR. The original methods were these. The number of nucleated cells in each sample was estimated by amplification of reference gene primers within the assay. Sequence reads were collapsed and filtered to measure the absolute abundance of every unique TCRbeta CDR3 rearrangement. For each sample, productive Simpson clonality was calculated as the square root of Simpson's diversity index across productive rearrangements. The table comes from immuneACCESS by way of TCRdb, which keeps in-frame sequences with V and J called. Part of the clones is missing from these tables; in studies checked, under half for an unresolved V gene and the rest for unknown reasons. The V and J calls and clone size are taken from that table; D and trimming were inferred from the DNA. In all, the sample holds hundreds of thousands of clones, and approximately 90% of those were seen once. The leading ten clones occupy around 4.5% of the sample.

Overall study results and their limits: Clinical and demographic metadata were provided uncurated, with the amount varying by source and participant.

From the cysteine up to the phenylalanine, the CDR3 has a length of 15 residues. The CDR3 DNA has 45 bases and is translated from base 1. Trimming leaves V shorter by 6 bases and J shorter by 3 bases, with the junction holding 3 bases beyond the gene matches. The germline V gene gives CDR1 as SNHLY and CDR2 as FYNNEI. Regarding this clone: Its antigen target is currently unknown. Base qualities are not at hand, and no much larger clone is one base apart.

Each collaborating institution followed its own protocols to collect whole blood in K2EDTA tubes. Collaborator samples were shipped for TCRbeta analysis as frozen whole blood, isolated PBMCs, or DNA extracted from either sample type. The sample comprised peripheral blood. This sequence uses TRBV2 and TRBJ2-1, with 12 central nucleotides matching TRBD2. The receptor comes from a man aged 45-60 years with acute or convalescent COVID-19. The nucleotide sequence reads TGTGCCAGCAGGACTAGCGGGGGATACTACAATGAGCAGTTCTTC. The translation is CASRTSGGYYNEQFF.